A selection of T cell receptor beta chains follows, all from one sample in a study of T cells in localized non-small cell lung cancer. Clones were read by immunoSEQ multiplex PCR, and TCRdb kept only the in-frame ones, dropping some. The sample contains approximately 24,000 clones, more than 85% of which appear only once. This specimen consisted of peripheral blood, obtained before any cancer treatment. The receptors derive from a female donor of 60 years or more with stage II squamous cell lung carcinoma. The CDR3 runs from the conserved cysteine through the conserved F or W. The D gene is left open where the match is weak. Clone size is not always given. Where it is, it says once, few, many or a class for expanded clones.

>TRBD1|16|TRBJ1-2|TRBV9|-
CASSVARQGAPYGYTF
TGTGCCAGCAGCGTAGCTCGACAGGGGGCACCCTATGGCTACACCTTC
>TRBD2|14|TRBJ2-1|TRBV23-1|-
CASSQPAGSNEQFF
TGCGCCAGCAGTCAACCAGCGGGATCGAATGAGCAGTTCTTC
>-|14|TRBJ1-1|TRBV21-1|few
CASSKGPGRAEAFF
TGTGCCAGCAGCAAGGGGCCAGGGAGGGCTGAAGCTTTCTTT
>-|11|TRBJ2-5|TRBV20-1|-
CSARAGETQYF
TGCAGTGCTAGGGCCGGGGAGACCCAGTACTTC
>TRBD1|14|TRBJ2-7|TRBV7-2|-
CASKTQGGYYEQYF
TGTGCCAGCAAAACACAGGGGGGCTACTACGAGCAGTACTTC
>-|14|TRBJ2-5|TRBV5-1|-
CASSLTGRQETQYF
TGCGCCAGCAGCTTAACTGGCCGACAAGAGACCCAGTACTTC
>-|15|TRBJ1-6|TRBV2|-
CASSVRGPYNSPLHF
TGTGCCAGCAGTGTACGGGGCCCCTATAATTCACCCCTCCACTTT
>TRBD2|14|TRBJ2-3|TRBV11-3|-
CASSHGGATDTQYF
TGTGCCAGCAGCCACGGGGGGGCCACAGATACGCAGTATTTT
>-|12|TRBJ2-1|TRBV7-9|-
CASSTQGYEQFF
TGTGCCAGCAGCACTCAGGGATATGAGCAGTTCTTC
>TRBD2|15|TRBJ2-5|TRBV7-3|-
CASSPGGLGRETQYF
TGTGCCAGCAGCCCCGGGGGACTAGGTCGAGAGACCCAGTACTTC
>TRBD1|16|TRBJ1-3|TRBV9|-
CASSFRQGNAGNTIYF
TGTGCCAGCAGCTTCCGACAGGGGAATGCTGGAAACACCATATATTTT
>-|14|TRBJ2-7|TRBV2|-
CASSLGASSYEQYF
TGTGCCAGCAGCCTCGGCGCCAGCTCCTACGAGCAGTACTTC
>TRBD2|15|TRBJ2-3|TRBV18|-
CASSLTSSSTDTQYF
TGTGCCAGCTCACTGACTAGCAGTAGCACAGATACGCAGTATTTT
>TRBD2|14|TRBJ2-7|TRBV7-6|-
CASSLASGVLEQYF
TGTGCCAGCAGCTTGGCTAGCGGGGTTCTTGAGCAGTACTTC
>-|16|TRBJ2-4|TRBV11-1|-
CASSPSPGLAKNIQYF
TGTGCCAGCAGCCCCTCGCCGGGACTAGCCAAAAACATTCAGTACTTC